Below, 10 T cell receptor beta chains from the same sample are listed, as sequenced in a study of blood T cells in healthy people across ages. Alongside a J-beta primer mix, a sample-barcoded 5' primer served in a second PCR lasting about 7 to 12 cycles. TCRdb used MiXCR to reprocess the 5' RACE reads, holding one entry per CDR3 protein. The sample includes hundreds of thousands of distinct CDR3 sequences, 20% to 25% seen only once; the top ten take 9.4%. This sample also belongs to another study, concerning T cells of mothers and their children.

The material sequenced was blood. The receptors come from a boy between 10 and 17 years old in good health.

The CDR3 DNA reads as TGCAGTGCTAGGCTCATGGAACGTCGGTACGAGCAGTACTTC. Its protein product is CSARLMERRYEQYF. This chain joins TRBV20-1 and TRBJ2-7; D remains unclear. V was shortened by 3 bases and J by 4 bases, with 16 bases between the two germline ends. There are 14 residues in the CDR3. Germline V gene lookup returns CDR1 DFQATT and CDR2 SNEGSKA (reference sequence).

The chain combines TRBV29-1 with TRBJ2-7; 12 bases line up with TRBD2. Germline V gene data show CDR1 as SQVTM and CDR2 as ANQGSEA. This CDR3 has 17 residues. V trimming: 6 bases; J trimming: 2 bases; junction bases outside the gene matches: 14. The CDR3 is CSVRGTSGHTGTYEQYF. The CDR3 DNA reads TGCAGCGTCAGGGGGACTAGCGGGCATACAGGAACCTACGAGCAGTACTTC.

The chain has TRBV7-2 and TRBJ1-2; D may be TRBD1 (6 bases). Germline CDR1 and CDR2: SGHTA and FQGNSA. The CDR3 spans 14 residues. Between the trimmed V and J ends, which lost 0 bases and 4 bases, there was a span of 9 bases. CDR3: CASSLATGFYGYTF. The CDR3 bases are TGTGCCAGCAGCTTAGCGACAGGATTCTATGGCTACACCTTC.

Here the CDR3 reads CASSLGTGGPGYTF. Written as DNA, the CDR3 is TGTGCCAGCAGCTTAGGGACAGGGGGCCCGGGCTACACCTTC. The V and J genes are TRBV11-3 and TRBJ1-2, with TRBD1 identical over 11 bases. The CDR3 has 14 amino acids. After removal of 1 base from V and 8 bases from J, the junction contained 3 bases not matched to a gene. Germline CDR1 is SGHNT and CDR2 is YENEEA.

This clonotype occurred a few times. The chain's CDR3 is CASSRDGGDYNEQFF. The CDR3 region has the DNA TGTGCCAGCTCACGAGACGGAGGGGACTACAATGAGCAGTTCTTC. The genes are TRBV18 and TRBJ2-1; a weak D match, TRBD2 (6 bases). The ends were cut back, 4 bases at V and 3 bases at J, with 13 bases in the middle. This CDR3 has 15 residues. Germline CDR1 and CDR2: KGHSH and LQKENI.

The rearrangement uses TRBV29-1 and TRBJ2-5; no clear D. Matching the DNA end better, TRBJ2-1 makes the J call doubtful. Germline CDR1 is SQVTM and CDR2 is ANQGSEA. This CDR3 comprises 12 residues. In DNA, the CDR3 is TGCAGCGTTGGGATGATACAGAATGAGCAGTTCTTC. Its translation is CSVGMIQNEQFF.

V gene TRBV29-1 combines with J gene TRBJ1-5; TRBD1 agrees at 9 bases. V dropped 6 bases and J dropped 6; count of bases not matched to a gene: 6. The CDR3 has 13 residues. Looked up from germline, CDR1 is SQVTM and CDR2 is ANQGSEA. CDR3 sequence (DNA): TGCAGCGTGGGGGGACAGGGAGCTCAGCCCCAGCATTTT. Translation gives CSVGGQGAQPQHF.

This clonotype was found a few times. This chain joins TRBV24-1 and TRBJ2-2, with D perhaps being TRBD1 or TRBD2 (5 bases each). CDR3 size: 20 residues. V was pared by 1 base and J by 4 bases, with 24 bases between. Germline CDR1 is KGHDR and CDR2 is SFDVKD. CDR3 DNA: TGTGCCACCAGTGATTTAAAGGTCGATGGGACCTACGCGGGCACCGGGGAGCTGTTTTTT. The encoded protein is CATSDLKVDGTYAGTGELFF.

This clonotype occurred a few times. V is TRBV7-2 and J is TRBJ1-4; unclear D gene. V lost 2 bases to trimming and J lost 8 bases, with 18 bases between them. This CDR3 region has 16 residues. Per the germline V gene, CDR1 is SGHTA and CDR2 is FQGNSA. CDR3 nucleotides: TGTGCCAGCAGCTTAAAGCCACAAACCTCGGGGGAAAAACTGTTTTTT. Translated, it gives CASSLKPQTSGEKLFF.

V is TRBV28 and J is TRBJ2-7; D is ambiguous. V shed 3 bases and J shed 3 bases, with 15 bases lying between them. The germline V gene has CDR1 MDHEN and CDR2 SYDVKM. The CDR3 has 15 amino acids. The CDR3 nucleotides read TGTGCCAGCAGTTTTTTCAGACCCCCCCTCTACGAGCAGTACTTC. As protein: CASSFFRPPLYEQYF.